This paragraph covers one T cell receptor (beta chain) sequence. What it binds is unknown. The CDR3 extends over 15 amino acids. Germline V gene lookup returns CDR1 LGHNA and CDR2 YSLEER. The V and J ends lost 4 bases and 5 bases respectively, with 18 bases between them. Using its own MiXCR run on the RT-PCR reads, TCRdb lists one record per CDR3 protein. The repertoire has a few hundred thousand distinct CDR3 sequences, about 15% of them found once; the top ten carry over 8.5%. The data were obtained in a study of response to subunit inactivated influenza vaccine. Study observations and caveats: The authors suggested that few new T cells are recruited per seasonal influenza vaccination.

V usage is TRBV4-3 and J usage is TRBJ2-7; possibly TRBD2 for D (5 bases). Sequenced here: PBMCs from blood, sampled approximately 13 days after vaccination. The source of this sequence is a man aged 45-65 years who received an inactivated influenza vaccine. The CDR3 reads CASSRGGGLANEQYF. Here the CDR3 DNA reads TGCGCCAGCAGCCGGGGTGGCGGGCTCGCAAACGAGCAGTACTTC.